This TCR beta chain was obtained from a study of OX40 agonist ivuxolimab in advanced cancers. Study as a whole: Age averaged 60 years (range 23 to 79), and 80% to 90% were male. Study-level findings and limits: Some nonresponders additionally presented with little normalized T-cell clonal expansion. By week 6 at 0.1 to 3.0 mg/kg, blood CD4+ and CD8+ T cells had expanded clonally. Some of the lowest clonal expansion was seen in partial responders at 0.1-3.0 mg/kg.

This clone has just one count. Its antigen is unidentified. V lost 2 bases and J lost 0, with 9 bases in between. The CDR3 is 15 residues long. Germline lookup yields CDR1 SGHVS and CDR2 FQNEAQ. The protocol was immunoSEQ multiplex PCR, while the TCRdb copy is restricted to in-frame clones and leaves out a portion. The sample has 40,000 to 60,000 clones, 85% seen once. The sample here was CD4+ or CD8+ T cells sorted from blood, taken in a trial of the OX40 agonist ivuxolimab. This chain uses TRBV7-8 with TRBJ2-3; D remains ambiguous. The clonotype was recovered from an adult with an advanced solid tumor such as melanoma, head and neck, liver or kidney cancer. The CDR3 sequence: CASSLNSQSTDTQYF. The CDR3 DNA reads TGTGCCAGCAGCTTAAACAGTCAGAGCACAGATACGCAGTATTTT.